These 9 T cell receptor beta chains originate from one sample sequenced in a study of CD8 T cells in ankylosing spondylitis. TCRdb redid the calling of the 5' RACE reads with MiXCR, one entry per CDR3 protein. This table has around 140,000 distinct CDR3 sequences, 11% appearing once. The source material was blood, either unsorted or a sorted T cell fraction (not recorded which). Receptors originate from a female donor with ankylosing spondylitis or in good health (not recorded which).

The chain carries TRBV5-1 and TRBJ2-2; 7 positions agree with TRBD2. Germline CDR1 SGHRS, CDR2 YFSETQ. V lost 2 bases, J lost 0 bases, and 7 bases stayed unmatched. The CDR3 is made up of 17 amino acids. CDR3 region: CASSFRAGSSNTGELFF. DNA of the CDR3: TGCGCCAGCAGCTTCCGAGCGGGGAGCTCGAACACCGGGGAGCTGTTTTTT.

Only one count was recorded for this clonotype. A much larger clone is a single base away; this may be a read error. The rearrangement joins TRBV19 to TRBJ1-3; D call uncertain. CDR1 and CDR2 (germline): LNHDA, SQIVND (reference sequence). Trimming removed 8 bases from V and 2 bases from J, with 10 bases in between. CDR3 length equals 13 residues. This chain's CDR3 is CASLLSTGNTIYF. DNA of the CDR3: TGTGCCAGTCTCTTGAGCACTGGAAACACCATATATTTT. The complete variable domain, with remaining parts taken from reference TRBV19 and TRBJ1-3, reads DGGITQSPKYLFRKEGQNVTLSCEQNLNHDAMYWYRQDPGQGLRLIYYSQIVNDFQKGDIAEGYSVSREKKESFPLTVTSAQKNPTAFYLCASLLSTGNTIYFGEGSWLTVV.

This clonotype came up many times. DNA of the CDR3: TGTGCCAGCTCACCTCTTCAAGCGGGAGTTCTTACGTCGAGCAATGAGCAGTTCTTC. It specifies CASSPLQAGVLTSSNEQFF. The V and J genes are TRBV18 and TRBJ2-1, with 8 nucleotides matching TRBD2. The CDR3 runs 19 residues. CDR1 and CDR2 from the germline V gene are KGHSH and LQKENI. V was clipped by 3 bases and J by 6 bases; unmatched bases: 19.

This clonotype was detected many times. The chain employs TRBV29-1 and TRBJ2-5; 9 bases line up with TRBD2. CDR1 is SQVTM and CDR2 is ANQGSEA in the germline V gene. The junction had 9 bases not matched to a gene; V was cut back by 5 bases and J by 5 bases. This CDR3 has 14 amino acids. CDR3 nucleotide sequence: TGCAGCGTTCAGGGACTAGCACATAGGGAGACCCAGTACTTC. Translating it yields CSVQGLAHRETQYF.

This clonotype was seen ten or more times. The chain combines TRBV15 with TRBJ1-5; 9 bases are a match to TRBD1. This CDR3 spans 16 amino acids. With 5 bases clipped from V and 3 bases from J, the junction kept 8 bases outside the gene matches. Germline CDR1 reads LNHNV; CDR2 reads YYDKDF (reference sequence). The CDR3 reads CATSPRTGVINQPQHF. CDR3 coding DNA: TGTGCCACCAGCCCACGGACAGGGGTCATCAATCAGCCCCAGCATTTT.

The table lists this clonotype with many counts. The CDR3: CSVEFQSGYTF. For the CDR3, the DNA is TGCAGCGTTGAATTCCAGTCTGGCTACACCTTC. J is TRBJ1-2 and V is TRBV29-1; the D is unclear. V lost 2 bases to trimming and J lost 7 bases, with 8 bases between them. The CDR3 spans 11 residues. Germline values: CDR1 SQVTM, CDR2 ANQGSEA.

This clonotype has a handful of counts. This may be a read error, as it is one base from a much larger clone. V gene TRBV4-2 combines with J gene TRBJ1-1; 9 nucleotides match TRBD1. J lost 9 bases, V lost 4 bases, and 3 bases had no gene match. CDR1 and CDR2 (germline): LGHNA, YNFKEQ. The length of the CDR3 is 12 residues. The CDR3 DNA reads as TGTGCCAGCAGCCCGGGACAGGGCAAAGCTTTCTTT. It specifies CASSPGQGKAFF.

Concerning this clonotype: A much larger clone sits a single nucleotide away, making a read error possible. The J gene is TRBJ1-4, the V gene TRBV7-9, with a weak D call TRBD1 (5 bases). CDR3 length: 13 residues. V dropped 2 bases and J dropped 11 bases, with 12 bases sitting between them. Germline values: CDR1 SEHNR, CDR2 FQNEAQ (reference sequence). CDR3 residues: CASSLSEDMKLFF. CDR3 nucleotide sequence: TGTGCCAGCAGCTTAAGCGAGGACATGAAACTGTTTTTT.

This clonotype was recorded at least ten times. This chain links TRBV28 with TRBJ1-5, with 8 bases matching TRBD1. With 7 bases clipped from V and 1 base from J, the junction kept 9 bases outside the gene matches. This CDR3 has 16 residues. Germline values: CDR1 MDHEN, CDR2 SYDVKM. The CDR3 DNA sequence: TGTGCCAGCACTATCCCCCAGGGGGCGAGCAATCAGCCCCAGCATTTT. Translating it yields CASTIPQGASNQPQHF.